This T cell receptor beta chain was captured by sequencing in a study of cytomegalovirus exposure and HLA in healthy donors. In the PCR, 60 Vbeta and 13 Jbeta primers were used. The repertoire was sequenced with immunoSEQ multiplex PCR; TCRdb's copy has only in-frame clones and lacks some. This table has 80,000 to 100,000 clones, 60% to 85% appearing once. The source of this sequence is a man over 45 in good health and CMV-seropositive. Sequencing was carried out using PBMCs.

Written as DNA, the CDR3 is TGCGCCAGCAGCTTGGAAGGGGCCTCACTTTACGAGCAGTACTTC. Its translation: CASSLEGASLYEQYF. This sequence joins TRBV5-1 and TRBJ2-7; possibly TRBD1 for D (5 bases). The CDR3 is made up of 15 amino acids. V gave up 0 bases and J gave up 4 bases, with 14 bases separating them. Germline V gene sequence: CDR1 SGHRS, CDR2 YFSETQ.